The clone carrying this T cell receptor (beta chain) came up many times. The data originate from a study of low-dose radiotherapy and immunotherapy resistance in tumors. Study details: Cohort 2, a group dosed every two weeks at 1 Gy per fraction, received 13 Gy in total over 26 weeks.

V shed 3 bases and J shed 0 bases, with 6 bases lying between them. The germline CDR1 and CDR2 sequences are MDHEN and SYDVKM. The CDR3 is 13 amino acids. First-strand cDNA relied on TRAV- and TRBV-specific primers spanning alpha and beta chains. TCR amplification ran roughly 20 PCR cycles using constant-region and V-primer adapter primers. TCRdb reprocessed the reads with MiXCR, giving one entry per CDR3 protein. The profile covers some 46,000 distinct CDR3 sequences, with less than 30% appearing a single time and around 9.1% taken by the ten largest. Time point denoted: after trial treatment. As to treatment: LDRT plus nivolumab, ipilimumab, low-dose cyclophosphamide and aspirin (RACIN trial). The donors' treatment consisted of nivolumab, ipilimumab, aspirin, low-dose cyclophosphamide and low-dose radiotherapy.

The receptor comes from a male donor with prostate cancer. Source: PBMCs, taken after low-dose radiotherapy plus immunotherapy. The rearrangement uses TRBV28 and TRBJ2-7; D is ambiguous. CDR3 in DNA: TGTGCCAGCAGTTTGCAGAGCTCCTACGAGCAGTACTTC. It translates to CASSLQSSYEQYF. The whole variable domain, remainder taken from reference TRBV28 and TRBJ2-7, is DVKVTQSSRYLVKRTGEKVFLECVQDMDHENMFWYRQDPGLGLRLIYFSYDVKMKEKGDIPEGYSVSREKKERFSLILESASTNQTSMYLCASSLQSSYEQYFGPGTRLTVT.